Presented here are 5 T cell receptor beta chains from one specimen sequenced in a study of CD8+ T cells in alopecia areata. Following extraction, RNA underwent reverse transcription to cDNA, which served as the sequencing template. Clones were sequenced by immunoSEQ multiplex PCR, and TCRdb holds only the in-frame ones, with some missing. The repertoire holds 150,000 or so clones, with about 90% as singletons. The sample consisted of CD8+ T cells sorted from blood, taken at week 0. These receptor sequences come from a human donor with alopecia areata.

The chain joins TRBV19 to TRBJ2-4; D may be TRBD2 (5 bases). V lost 0 bases and J 6 bases, leaving 21 bases between the germline ends. The germline V gene encodes CDR1 LNHDA and CDR2 SQIVND (reference sequence). The CDR3 has 18 amino acids. The CDR3 DNA sequence: TGTGCCAGTAGTATAGAGCGGCAGAGGGATGGCCGCGTAAACATTCAGTACTTC. The encoded protein is CASSIERQRDGRVNIQYF. Combining the CDR3 with reference TRBV19 and TRBJ2-4 gives the whole variable domain DGGITQSPKYLFRKEGQNVTLSCEQNLNHDAMYWYRQDPGQGLRLIYYSQIVNDFQKGDIAEGYSVSREKKESFPLTVTSAQKNPTAFYLCASSIERQRDGRVNIQYFGAGTRLSVL.

The chain links TRBV10-3 to TRBJ2-5; 8 nucleotides align to TRBD2. This CDR3 has 14 residues. The germline CDR1 and CDR2 sequences are ENHRY and SYGVKD. The junction had 0 bases not matched to a gene; V was cut back by 3 bases and J by 0 bases. The CDR3 nucleotides are TGTGCCATCAGTGAACTAGCGGACCAAGAGACCCAGTACTTC. It translates to CAISELADQETQYF.

CDR3 bases: TGTGCCAGTAGTGGAGGGAGCTCTGGGGCCAACGTCCTGACTTTC. This codes for CASSGGSSGANVLTF. V usage is TRBV19 and J usage is TRBJ2-6, with D possibly matching TRBD2 (6 bases). This CDR3 comprises 15 residues. The germline CDR1 and CDR2 sequences are LNHDA and SQIVND (reference sequence). With 5 bases removed from V and 0 bases from J, the gap between germline ends came to 8 bases. Supplemented by reference TRBV19 and TRBJ2-6, the full variable domain reads DGGITQSPKYLFRKEGQNVTLSCEQNLNHDAMYWYRQDPGQGLRLIYYSQIVNDFQKGDIAEGYSVSREKKESFPLTVTSAQKNPTAFYLCASSGGSSGANVLTFGAGSRLTVL.

The CDR3 DNA sequence: TGTGCCAGCAGTGAAGGAGGGGGCGGTGAAGCTTTCTTT. Protein: CASSEGGGGEAFF. This chain connects TRBV6-1 to TRBJ1-1; TRBD1 agrees at 7 bases. Germline-derived CDR1 and CDR2 are MNHNS and SASEGT. V gave up 1 base and J gave up 7 bases; unmatched junction bases: 3. This CDR3 is built from 13 residues.

The V gene is TRBV6-5, the J gene TRBJ2-3; D possibly corresponds to TRBD1 (5 bases). Germline assignment: CDR1 MNHEY and CDR2 SVGAGI. V was pared by 3 bases and J by 6 bases, with 10 bases between. The CDR3 runs to 13 residues. CDR3 DNA: TGTGCCAGCAGTTATGGGGCGCCGGATACGCAGTATTTT. The encoded protein is CASSYGAPDTQYF.